Listed here are 25 T cell receptor beta chains from one sample, sequenced in a study of blood T cell repertoires in COVID-19. Only in-frame clones appear in the TCRdb table, and some are missing; sequencing was by immunoSEQ multiplex PCR. Among about 430,000 clones listed, roughly 88% were seen once. The sample taken for sequencing was PBMCs or T cells enriched from blood (not recorded which). Receptor source: a woman aged 18-29 years who had been exposed to COVID-19.

The V gene is TRBV7-2, the J gene TRBJ2-5, with 12 bases fitting TRBD2. This CDR3 contains 16 residues. V gave up 5 bases and J gave up 2 bases; unmatched junction bases: 6. Germline V lookup: CDR1 SGHTA, CDR2 FQGNSA. CDR3 sequence: CASSPRTSGDQETQYF. The CDR3 DNA follows: TGTGCCAGCAGCCCACGGACTAGCGGGGATCAAGAGACCCAGTACTTC.

The sample holds a few counts of this clone. The chain combines TRBV4-2 with TRBJ1-5, with 9 bases aligning to TRBD1. The CDR3 runs to 15 residues. Germline-derived CDR1 and CDR2 are LGHNA and YNFKEQ. V trimming: 5 bases; J trimming: 5 bases; junction bases outside the gene matches: 7. The CDR3 is CASSATTGGDQPQHF. In DNA, the CDR3 is TGTGCCAGCAGCGCCACGACAGGGGGGGATCAGCCCCAGCATTTT.

The rearrangement joins TRBV5-4 to TRBJ2-5; tentatively, D is TRBD1 (6 bases). CDR1 and CDR2 from the germline V gene are SGHNT and YYREEE (reference sequence). This CDR3 is built from 12 residues. V lost 4 bases and J lost 10, with 14 bases in between. In DNA, the CDR3 is TGTGCCAGCAGCGCCGGACAGTGGGGCCAGTACTTC. It codes for CASSAGQWGQYF.

This chain joins TRBV5-4 and TRBJ1-4; a possible D gene is TRBD1 (5 bases). CDR3 length: 14 residues. The V and J ends lost 2 bases and 1 base respectively, with 6 bases between them. Germline loops: CDR1 SGHNT, CDR2 YYREEE (reference sequence). This CDR3 is CASSFRETNEKLFF. Here the CDR3 DNA reads TGTGCCAGCAGCTTCAGGGAAACTAATGAAAAACTGTTTTTT.

The CDR3 loop reads CASSDWSSYEQYF. The CDR3 nucleotides are TGTGCCAGCAGTGACTGGAGCTCCTACGAGCAGTACTTC. The rearrangement uses TRBV25-1 and TRBJ2-7; unclear D gene. Trimming pared 3 bases from V and 0 bases from J, leaving 6 bases between. CDR1 is MGHDK, CDR2 SYGVNS, per germline. There are 13 residues in the CDR3.

The V call is TRBV10-3, the J call TRBJ2-7; a possible D gene is TRBD1 (5 bases). The CDR3 is 15 residues long. The V gene's germline CDR1 is ENHRY and CDR2 SYGVKD. Between the trimmed V and J ends, which lost 3 bases and 5 bases, there was a span of 17 bases. CDR3 DNA: TGTGCCATCAGTGACAGGGTAAGGCCTATGGACGAGCAGTACTTC. Translating gives CAISDRVRPMDEQYF.

The chain couples TRBV7-6 to TRBJ2-3, with 8 bases that match TRBD1. V dropped 3 bases and J dropped 1; count of bases not matched to a gene: 3. The CDR3 consists of 15 residues. Germline lookup yields CDR1 SGHVS and CDR2 FNYEAQ. The CDR3: CASSFGQGRTDTQYF. The CDR3 bases are TGTGCCAGCAGCTTTGGACAGGGTCGCACAGATACGCAGTATTTT.

The chain is built from TRBV7-9 and TRBJ2-2, with TRBD1 identical over 10 bases. The J segment lost 1 base and the V segment lost 1 base, leaving 3 bases of the junction unmatched. CDR3 length: 17 residues. The germline gives CDR1 SEHNR, CDR2 FQNEAQ (reference sequence). CDR3 in DNA: TGTGCCAGCAGCTTAGGACAGGGGGCCGGGAACACCGGGGAGCTGTTTTTT. It translates to CASSLGQGAGNTGELFF.

This rearrangement joins TRBV11-3 to TRBJ2-1, with 10 nucleotides matching TRBD2. CDR1 is SGHNT and CDR2 is YENEEA in the germline V gene. V lost 4 bases, J lost 8 bases, and 2 bases stayed unmatched. The CDR3 runs to 13 residues. CDR3 protein: CASSSGTSDEQFF. The DNA for the CDR3 is TGTGCCAGCAGCTCCGGGACTAGCGATGAGCAGTTCTTC.

This rearrangement joins TRBV14 to TRBJ2-5; perhaps TRBD1 as D (5 bases). Germline V CDR1 and CDR2: SGHDN, FVKESK. The CDR3 consists of 14 residues. Trimming left V 0 bases short and J 5 bases short, with 10 bases between. In nucleotides, the CDR3 is TGTGCCAGCAGCCAAGAGCTAAGGGGCGAGACCCAGTACTTC. It translates to CASSQELRGETQYF.

The chain combines TRBV28 with TRBJ1-4, with TRBD1 matching over 10 bases. The CDR3 length is 15 residues. Germline CDR1 reads MDHEN; CDR2 reads SYDVKM. With 10 bases clipped from V and 3 bases from J, the junction kept 8 bases outside the gene matches. CDR3 region: CATGETGGPNEKLFF. DNA of the CDR3: TGTGCCACGGGTGAGACAGGGGGCCCTAATGAAAAACTGTTTTTT. Supplemented by reference TRBV28 and TRBJ1-4, the full variable domain reads DVKVTQSSRYLVKRTGEKVFLECVQDMDHENMFWYRQDPGLGLRLIYFSYDVKMKEKGDIPEGYSVSREKKERFSLILESASTNQTSMYLCATGETGGPNEKLFFGSGTQLSVL.

The genes are TRBV7-8 and TRBJ2-3; maybe TRBD2 (6 bases). The germline CDR1 and CDR2 sequences are SGHVS and FQNEAQ. The CDR3 covers 16 residues. V was cut by 2 bases and J by 0 bases, with 12 bases left in between. Here the CDR3 reads CASSLFSRESTDTQYF. CDR3 bases: TGTGCCAGCAGCTTATTTAGCCGGGAGAGCACAGATACGCAGTATTTT.

The sample holds one count of this clone. The chain employs TRBV6-5 and TRBJ2-7; 8 bases are a match to TRBD1. This CDR3 is 14 amino acids long. CDR1 is MNHEY and CDR2 is SVGAGI in the germline V gene. After removal of 6 bases from V and 0 bases from J, the junction contained 4 bases not matched to a gene. CDR3 DNA sequence: TGTGCCAGCAGCACCGGGACAGGCTCCTACGAGCAGTACTTC. Translated, it gives CASSTGTGSYEQYF.

This clone was picked up one time. The chain has TRBV9 and TRBJ2-2; D might be TRBD1 (6 bases). Germline CDR1 SGDLS, CDR2 YYNGEE. V was shortened by 4 bases and J by 3 bases, with 13 bases between the two germline ends. This CDR3 region has 15 residues. The DNA of the CDR3 is TGTGCCAGCAGCCAATCGGCAGGGGACACCGGGGAGCTGTTTTTT. Protein sequence: CASSQSAGDTGELFF.

CDR3 coding DNA: TGTGCCAGCATGCGGACACCGAACACTGAAGCTTTCTTT. This codes for CASMRTPNTEAFF. The chain joins TRBV3-1 (or the pseudogene TRBV3-2) to TRBJ1-1; TRBD1 might be the D (5 bases). This CDR3 is built from 13 residues. V lost 7 bases to trimming and J lost 1 base, with 10 bases between them. CDR1 and CDR2 (germline): LGHDT, YNNKEL (reference sequence).

The chain recombines TRBV5-4 with TRBJ2-2, with a tentative D call TRBD2 (7 bases). Trimming stripped 4 bases from V and 5 bases from J, with 21 bases between. Germline V CDR1 and CDR2: SGHNT, YYREEE (reference sequence). This CDR3 has 17 amino acids. The CDR3 DNA reads as TGTGCCAGCAGCCCCATTGGGGGGGGGCCCGGTACCGGGGAGCTGTTTTTT. Translated, it gives CASSPIGGGPGTGELFF.

This sequence joins TRBV7-6 and TRBJ2-7; TRBD1 agrees at 9 bases. V was pared by 4 bases and J by 2 bases, with 6 bases of the junction left unmatched. This CDR3 is built from 15 residues. Germline V gene lookup returns CDR1 SGHVS and CDR2 FNYEAQ. CDR3 region: CASSSGQGGPYEQYF. The CDR3 DNA reads TGTGCCAGCAGCTCGGGACAGGGAGGACCCTACGAGCAGTACTTC.

CDR3 region: CASSFRVQPQHF. CDR3 in DNA: TGTGCCAGCAGTTTCAGGGTTCAGCCCCAGCATTTT. J is TRBJ1-5 and V is TRBV28; TRBD1 is a possible D gene (5 bases). The CDR3 covers 12 residues. The germline V and J ends were trimmed by 3 bases and 6 bases, with 6 bases remaining between them. Germline CDR1 reads MDHEN; CDR2 reads SYDVKM.

The rearrangement joins TRBV11-3 to TRBJ2-5; D gene unclear. Trimming left V 1 base short and J 5 bases short, with 14 bases between. CDR1 is SGHNT, CDR2 YENEEA, per germline. The CDR3 is 15 amino acids. The CDR3 protein is CASSLGVGGVETQYF. CDR3 nucleotides: TGTGCCAGCAGCTTAGGTGTGGGTGGAGTGGAGACCCAGTACTTC.

This rearrangement joins TRBV5-1 to TRBJ2-1; a weak D match, TRBD1 (5 bases). The V end lost 1 base, the J end lost 5 bases, and 13 bases lay between the germline ends. The CDR3 runs to 15 residues. The V gene's germline CDR1 is SGHRS and CDR2 YFSETQ. The CDR3 DNA reads TGCGCCAGCAGCTTGAAAGGGGAATGGGACAATGAGCAGTTCTTC. Its protein product is CASSLKGEWDNEQFF. The full variable domain, in which reference TRBV5-1 and TRBJ2-1 provide the parts outside the CDR3, is KAGVTQTPRYLIKTRGQQVTLSCSPISGHRSVSWYQQTPGQGLQFLFEYFSETQRNKGNFPGRFSGRQFSNSRSEMNVSTLELGDSALYLCASSLKGEWDNEQFFGPGTRLTVL.

The chain carries TRBV10-1 and TRBJ2-7; tentatively, D is TRBD2 (6 bases). Germline V lookup: CDR1 WNHNN, CDR2 SYGVQD (reference sequence). The V end lost 3 bases, the J end lost 3 bases, and 9 bases lay between the germline ends. This CDR3 spans 13 amino acids. The CDR3 DNA sequence: TGCGCCAGCAGTGAAGACGGGAGCTACGAGCAGTACTTC. Translated, it gives CASSEDGSYEQYF.

The chain employs TRBV7-2 and TRBJ1-2; D might be TRBD1 (5 bases). The CDR3 is 14 residues long. The V and J ends lost 4 bases and 5 bases respectively, with 14 bases between them. Germline assignment: CDR1 SGHTA and CDR2 FQGNSA. For the CDR3, the DNA is TGTGCCAGCAGCTCCGGGACGGAGGGATATGGCTACACCTTC. Protein sequence: CASSSGTEGYGYTF.

The chain is built from TRBV9 and TRBJ1-2; TRBD1 matches at 10 bases. This CDR3 is 14 amino acids long. V gave up 4 bases and J gave up 6 bases; unmatched junction bases: 6. Germline V CDR1 and CDR2: SGDLS, YYNGEE. The CDR3 loop is CASSIGQGGDGYTF. CDR3 sequence (DNA): TGTGCCAGCAGCATCGGACAGGGGGGAGATGGCTACACCTTC.

V gene TRBV27 combines with J gene TRBJ2-5, with a possible D match to TRBD1 (5 bases). The V gene's germline CDR1 is MNHEY and CDR2 SMNVEV (reference sequence). The CDR3 runs 17 residues. V was clipped by 0 bases and J by 6 bases, with 20 bases between them. The CDR3 is CASSLSYLISRVQTQYF. The CDR3 DNA is TGTGCCAGCAGTTTATCCTACTTGATTTCCAGGGTGCAGACCCAGTACTTC.

V is TRBV28 and J is TRBJ2-1; TRBD2 matches at 10 bases. Unmatched junction bases numbered 4, after V lost 2 bases and J lost 6 bases. Per the germline V gene, CDR1 is MDHEN and CDR2 is SYDVKM. The CDR3 runs 15 residues. The CDR3 sequence is CASSLELAGTNEQFF. The DNA of the CDR3 is TGTGCCAGCAGTTTAGAACTAGCGGGGACCAATGAGCAGTTCTTC. Full variable domain (remainder filled in from reference TRBV28 and TRBJ2-1): DVKVTQSSRYLVKRTGEKVFLECVQDMDHENMFWYRQDPGLGLRLIYFSYDVKMKEKGDIPEGYSVSREKKERFSLILESASTNQTSMYLCASSLELAGTNEQFFGPGTRLTVL.